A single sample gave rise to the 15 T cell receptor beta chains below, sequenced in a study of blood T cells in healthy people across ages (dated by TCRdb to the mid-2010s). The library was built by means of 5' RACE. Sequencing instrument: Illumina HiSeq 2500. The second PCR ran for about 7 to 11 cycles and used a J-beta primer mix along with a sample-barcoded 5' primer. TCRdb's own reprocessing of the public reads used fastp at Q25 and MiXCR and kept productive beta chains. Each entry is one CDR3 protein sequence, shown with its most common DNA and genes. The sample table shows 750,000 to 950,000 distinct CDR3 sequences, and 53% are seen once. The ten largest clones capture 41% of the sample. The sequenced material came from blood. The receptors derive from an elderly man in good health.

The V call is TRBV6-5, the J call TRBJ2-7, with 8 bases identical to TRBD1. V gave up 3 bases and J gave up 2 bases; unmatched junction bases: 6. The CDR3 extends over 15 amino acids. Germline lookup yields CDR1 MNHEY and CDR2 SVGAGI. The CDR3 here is CASSYVGTGPYEQYF. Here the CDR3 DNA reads TGTGCCAGCAGTTATGTGGGGACAGGACCCTACGAGCAGTACTTC.

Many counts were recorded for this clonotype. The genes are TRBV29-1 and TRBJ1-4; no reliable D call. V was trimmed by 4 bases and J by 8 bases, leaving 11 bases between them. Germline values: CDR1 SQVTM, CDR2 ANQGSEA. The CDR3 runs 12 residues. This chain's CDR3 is CSVATTTEKLFF. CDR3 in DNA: TGCAGCGTTGCCACTACTACCGAAAAACTGTTTTTT.

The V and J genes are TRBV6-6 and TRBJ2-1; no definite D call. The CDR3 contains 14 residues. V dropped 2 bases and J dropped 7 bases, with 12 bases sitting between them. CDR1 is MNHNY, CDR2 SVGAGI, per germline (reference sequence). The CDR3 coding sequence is TGTGCCAGCAGTTACATTTCTAGTAGTAATGAGCAGTTCTTC. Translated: CASSYISSSNEQFF.

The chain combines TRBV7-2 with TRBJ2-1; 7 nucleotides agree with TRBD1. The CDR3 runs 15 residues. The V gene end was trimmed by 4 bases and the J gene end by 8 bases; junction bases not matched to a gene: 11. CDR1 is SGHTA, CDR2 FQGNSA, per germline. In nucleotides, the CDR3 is TGTGCCAGCAGCTCGACCCGGACAGGAATCGATGAGCAGTTCTTC. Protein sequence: CASSSTRTGIDEQFF. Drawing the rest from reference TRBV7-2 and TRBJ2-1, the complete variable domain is GAGVSQSPSNKVTEKGKDVELRCDPISGHTALYWYRQSLGQGLEFLIYFQGNSAPDKSGLPSDRFSAERTGGSVSTLTIQRTQQEDSAVYLCASSSTRTGIDEQFFGPGTRLTVL.

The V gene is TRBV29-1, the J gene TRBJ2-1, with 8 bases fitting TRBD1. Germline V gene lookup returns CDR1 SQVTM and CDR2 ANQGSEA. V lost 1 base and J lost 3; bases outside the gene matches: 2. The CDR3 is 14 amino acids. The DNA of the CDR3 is TGCAGCGTTGAAGGGACAGGGTACTACAATGAGCAGTTCTTC. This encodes CSVEGTGYYNEQFF.

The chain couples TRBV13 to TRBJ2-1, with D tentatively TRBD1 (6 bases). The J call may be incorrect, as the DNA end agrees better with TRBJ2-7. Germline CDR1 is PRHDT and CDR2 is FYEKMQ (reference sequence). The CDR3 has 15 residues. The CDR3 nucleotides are TGTGCCAGCAGCCTACTTCAGCAGGGGACAAACGAGCAGTACTTC. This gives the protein CASSLLQQGTNEQYF.

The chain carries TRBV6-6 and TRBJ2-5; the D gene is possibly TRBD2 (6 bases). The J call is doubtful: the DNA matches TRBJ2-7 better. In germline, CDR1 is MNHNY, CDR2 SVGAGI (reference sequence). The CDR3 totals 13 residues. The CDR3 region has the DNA TGTGCCAGCAGGACGGGACTTTACTACGAGCAGTACTTC. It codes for CASRTGLYYEQYF.

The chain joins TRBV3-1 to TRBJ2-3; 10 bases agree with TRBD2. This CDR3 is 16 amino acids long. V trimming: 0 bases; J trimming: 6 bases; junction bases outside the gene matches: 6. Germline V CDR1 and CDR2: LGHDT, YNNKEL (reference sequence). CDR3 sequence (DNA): TGTGCCAGCAGCCAAGATCTGGCTAGCGGGAGTGATACGCAGTATTTT. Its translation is CASSQDLASGSDTQYF.

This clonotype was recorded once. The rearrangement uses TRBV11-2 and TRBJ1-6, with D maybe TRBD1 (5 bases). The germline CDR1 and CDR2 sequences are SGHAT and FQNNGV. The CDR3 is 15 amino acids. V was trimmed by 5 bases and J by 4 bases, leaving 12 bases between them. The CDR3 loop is CASSAGQFYNSPLHF. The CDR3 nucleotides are TGTGCCAGCAGCGCCGGACAATTTTATAATTCACCCCTCCACTTT. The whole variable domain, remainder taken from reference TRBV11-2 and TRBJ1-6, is EAGVAQSPRYKIIEKRQSVAFWCNPISGHATLYWYQQILGQGPKLLIQFQNNGVVDDSQLPKDRFSAERLKGVDSTLKIQPAKLEDSAVYLCASSAGQFYNSPLHFGNGTRLTVT.

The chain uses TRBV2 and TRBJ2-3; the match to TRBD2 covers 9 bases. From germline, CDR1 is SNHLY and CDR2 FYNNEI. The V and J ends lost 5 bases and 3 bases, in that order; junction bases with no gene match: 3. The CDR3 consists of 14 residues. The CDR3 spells CASSIAGATDTQYF. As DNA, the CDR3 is TGTGCCAGCAGTATAGCGGGAGCGACAGATACGCAGTATTTT.

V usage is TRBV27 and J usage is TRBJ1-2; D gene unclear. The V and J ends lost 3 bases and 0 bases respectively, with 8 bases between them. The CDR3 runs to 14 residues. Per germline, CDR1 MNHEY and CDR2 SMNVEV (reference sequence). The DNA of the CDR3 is TGTGCCAGCAGTTTCGGAGGGACTAACTATGGCTACACCTTC. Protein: CASSFGGTNYGYTF.

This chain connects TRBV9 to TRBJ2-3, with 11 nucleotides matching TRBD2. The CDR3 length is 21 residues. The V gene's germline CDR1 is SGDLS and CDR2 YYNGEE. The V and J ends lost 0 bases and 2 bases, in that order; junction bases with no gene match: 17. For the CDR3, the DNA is TGTGCCAGCAGCGTAGCTGGGGTAGTCTTCTCGGGACTAGCGGACACAGATACGCAGTATTTT. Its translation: CASSVAGVVFSGLADTDTQYF. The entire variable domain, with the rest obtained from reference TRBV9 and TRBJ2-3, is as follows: DSGVTQTPKHLITATGQRVTLRCSPRSGDLSVYWYQQSLDQGLQFLIQYYNGEERAKGNILERFSAQQFPDLHSELNLSSLELGDSALYFCASSVAGVVFSGLADTDTQYFGPGTRLTVL.

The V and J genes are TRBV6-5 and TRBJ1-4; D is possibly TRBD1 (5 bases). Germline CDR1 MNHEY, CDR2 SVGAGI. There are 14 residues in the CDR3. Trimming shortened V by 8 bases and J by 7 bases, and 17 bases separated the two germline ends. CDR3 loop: CASARGGNFEKLFF. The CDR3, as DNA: TGTGCCAGCGCGAGGGGAGGGAACTTTGAAAAACTGTTTTTT.

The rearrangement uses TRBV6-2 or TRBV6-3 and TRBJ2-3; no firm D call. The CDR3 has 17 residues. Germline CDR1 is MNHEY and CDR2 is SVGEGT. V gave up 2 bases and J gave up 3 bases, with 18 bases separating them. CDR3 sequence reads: CASSYRWAVRPTDTQYF. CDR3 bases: TGTGCCAGCAGTTACAGGTGGGCGGTGCGCCCTACAGATACGCAGTATTTT.

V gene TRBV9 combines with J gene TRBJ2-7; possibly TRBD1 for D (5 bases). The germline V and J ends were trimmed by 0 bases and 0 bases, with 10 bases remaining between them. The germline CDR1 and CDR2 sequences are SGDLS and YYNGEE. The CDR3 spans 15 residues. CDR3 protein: CASSVEAGRSYEQYF. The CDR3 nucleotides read TGTGCCAGCAGCGTAGAAGCAGGGCGCTCCTACGAGCAGTACTTC.